This T cell receptor (beta chain) derives from a study of vaccination and CD4 T cells after COVID-19. Whole-study context: The post-COVID samples were taken a median approximately 100 days after diagnosis, anywhere from 35 to 161.

Stated treatment: approximately 9-day PBMC culture with coronavirus spike peptide pools or control peptides (ViraFEST assay). Points on this clonotype: Its antigen is undetermined.

Trimming stripped 6 bases from V and 3 bases from J, with 13 bases between. The CDR3 is made up of 14 amino acids. Germline values: CDR1 MNHNS, CDR2 SASEGT. Sequencing of cultured CD4+ T cell DNA used the Oncomine TCR Beta short-read assay. Via MiXCR, TCRdb re-called the PCR reads, giving one row per CDR3 protein. The sample lists roughly 13,000 distinct CDR3 sequences, just under 75% occurring once. The rearrangement uses TRBV6-1 and TRBJ2-3, with a tentative D call TRBD2 (5 bases). This TCR was sampled from a human donor who had recovered from COVID-19. The sequenced sample consisted of CD4+ T cells from blood, cultured in vitro. The CDR3 loop reads CASSPWRTTDTQYF. CDR3 coding DNA: TGTGCCAGCAGCCCGTGGCGGACTACAGATACGCAGTATTTT.